This T cell receptor beta chain was recovered during a study of blood T cell repertoires in COVID-19. The CDR3 spans 13 residues. Trimming at V came to 6 bases and at J to 3 bases, leaving 2 bases not matched to a gene. Germline V CDR1 and CDR2: SGHNT, YYREEE (reference sequence). This table comes from immunoSEQ multiplex PCR, and its TCRdb copy is limited to in-frame clones, with some not included. In the table there are hundreds of thousands of clones, around 90% of which are singletons. This chain uses TRBV5-4 with TRBJ2-1; 8 nucleotides line up with TRBD2. This TCR was sampled from a man younger than 30 with active or convalescent COVID-19. The specimen was peripheral blood. The CDR3 here is CASTGGGYNEQFF. CDR3 bases: TGTGCCAGCACGGGAGGGGGCTACAATGAGCAGTTCTTC.